This T cell receptor beta chain originates from a study of blood T cell repertoires in COVID-19. The CDR3 runs to 17 residues. Germline V gives CDR1 LNHDA, CDR2 SQIVND (reference sequence). J lost 2 bases, V lost 4 bases, and 7 bases had no gene match. Clones were read by immunoSEQ multiplex PCR, and TCRdb kept only the in-frame ones, dropping some. Among about 150,000 clones listed, roughly 84% were seen once. This TCR derives from a woman aged 50 to 60 with acute or convalescent COVID-19. Sample: peripheral blood. The V and J genes are TRBV19 and TRBJ2-7, with TRBD2 matching over 14 bases. CDR3 protein: CASSKTSGGASAYEQYF. CDR3 bases: TGTGCCAGTAGTAAGACTAGCGGGGGGGCCAGTGCCTACGAGCAGTACTTC.